This T cell receptor beta chain was documented in a study of blood T cells in healthy people across ages. Study-wide findings and caveats: A roughly linear fall in TCR beta diversity per million T cells was seen with increasing age.

With a J-beta primer mix and a sample-barcoded 5' primer, a second PCR ran about 7 to 11 cycles. Every molecule of cDNA carried a tag from a template-switch adaptor with 12 random nucleotides. TCRdb re-analysed the 5' RACE reads in MiXCR, keeping a single row per CDR3 protein. The table lists about 900,000 distinct CDR3 sequences, 62% of them singletons. With respect to this clonotype: Its specificity is unknown.

Sample donors were healthy Caucasian individuals that came from Russia, aged 6 to 90. The study isolated at least 6.5 million PBMCs from each sample. CDR1 is KGHDR, CDR2 SFDVKD, per germline. The CDR3 loop spans 17 amino acids. V was clipped by 5 bases and J by 2 bases, with 18 bases between them. What was sequenced was blood. The V gene is TRBV24-1, the J gene TRBJ2-1, with D possibly matching TRBD2 (6 bases). This TCR was recovered from a man between 25 and 39 years old in good health. CDR3: CATSAVGGTGPYNEQFF. The CDR3 DNA is TGTGCCACCAGTGCAGTGGGCGGGACCGGGCCCTACAATGAGCAGTTCTTC.